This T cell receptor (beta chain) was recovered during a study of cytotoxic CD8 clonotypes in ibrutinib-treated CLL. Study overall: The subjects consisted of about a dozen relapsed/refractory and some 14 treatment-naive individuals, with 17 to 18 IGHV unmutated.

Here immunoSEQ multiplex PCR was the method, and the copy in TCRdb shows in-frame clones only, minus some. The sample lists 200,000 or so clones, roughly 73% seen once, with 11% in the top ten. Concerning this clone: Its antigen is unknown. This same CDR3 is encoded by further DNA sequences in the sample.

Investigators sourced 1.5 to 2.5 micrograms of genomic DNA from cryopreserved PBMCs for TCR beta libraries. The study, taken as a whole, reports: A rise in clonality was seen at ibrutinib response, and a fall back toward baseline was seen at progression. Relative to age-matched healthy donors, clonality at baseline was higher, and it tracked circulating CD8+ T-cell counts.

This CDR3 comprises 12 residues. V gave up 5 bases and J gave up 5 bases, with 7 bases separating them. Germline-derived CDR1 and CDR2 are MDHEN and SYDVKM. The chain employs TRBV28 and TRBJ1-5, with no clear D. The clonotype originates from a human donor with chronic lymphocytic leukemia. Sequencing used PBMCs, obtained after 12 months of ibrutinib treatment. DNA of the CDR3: TGTGCCAGCAGTCTTCTGGATCAGCCCCAGCATTTT. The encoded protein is CASSLLDQPQHF.